This T cell receptor (beta chain) was sequenced for a study of blood T cell repertoires in COVID-19 (dated by TCRdb to about 2020). Turning to the overall study: Samples covering the acute and convalescent phases of COVID-19 were provided by collaborators in the United States, Italy and Spain. The prospective study material was composed of cDNA or gDNA derived from T cells, B-cell-depleted T cells, or PBMCs. HLA class I and class II types, where available, came from metadata supplied by the sample provider rather than from assay-based typing. A de-identified subject ID, COVID-19 status, age in years and sex were almost always included in the sample metadata. The repertoires were made available in a free public database intended to serve as a resource for research on the immune response to SARS-CoV-2. Deeply sampled blood TCRbeta repertoires from subjects exposed to, actively infected with, or recovered from COVID-19 were included in the dataset. Samples came from the ongoing ImmuneRACE study (first 160 participants) plus 1,254 subjects from 6 global collaborators.

About this clone: It lacks a known antigen. Base-call qualities are not available, and no considerably larger clone is one nucleotide away.

CDR1 SGHTA and CDR2 FQGNSA are derived from the germline V gene. The germline V and J ends show losses of 5 bases and 8 bases respectively, and no gene match explains 14 bases of the junction. Including the terminal cysteine and phenylalanine, the CDR3 comprises 15 residues. The entry retains the CDR3 DNA only, 45 bases that are in frame from base 1. TCRbeta CDR3 regions were amplified from genomic DNA by means of the immunoSEQ Assay, a bias-controlled multiplex PCR. Per the source publication's procedure: The number of nucleated cells in each sample was estimated by amplification of reference gene primers within the assay. To quantify the absolute abundance of each unique TCRbeta CDR3 rearrangement, sequence reads were collapsed and filtered. For each sample, productive Simpson clonality was calculated by taking the square root of Simpson's diversity index across productive rearrangements. Drawn from immuneACCESS, this table holds only the in-frame rearrangements with V and J called that TCRdb kept. Clones are partly lost; checked studies trace under half to an unresolved V gene and leave the rest unexplained. That table furnishes V, J and clone size, whereas the DNA furnished D and trimming. The table for this sample lists about 180,000 clones; about 80% of them were counted only once. The ten top clones hold roughly 6.8% of the sample.

Whole blood was collected in K2EDTA tubes by collaborating institutions according to the institutions' own protocols. Collaborator samples were shipped for TCRbeta analysis as frozen whole blood, isolated PBMCs, or DNA extracted from either sample type. General findings and caveats noted by the study authors: The quantity of clinical and demographic metadata differed by source and by participant and was supplied without curation.

The sequence links TRBV7-2 to TRBJ1-2; a stretch of 7 junction bases matches TRBD1. Sequencing was performed on peripheral blood. This TCR was recovered from a man in his 70s with active or convalescent COVID-19. The DNA is as follows: TGTGCCAGCAGCATACCAACAGGGGCCAAGGACGGCTACACCTTC. It encodes CASSIPTGAKDGYTF.